By share, the clone carrying this TCR beta chain counts as medium-sized. Germline loops: CDR1 MNHGY, CDR2 SAAAGT. V was cut by 6 bases and J by 2 bases, with 14 bases left in between. The CDR3 contains 14 residues. The sample originates from a study of CXCR4 blockade with PD-1 therapy in pancreatic cancer. TCRdb's table, derived via immunoSEQ multiplex PCR, lists solely in-frame clones and lacks some. The table lists 3,600 or so clones, roughly two fifths of them singletons. Source material: tumor tissue. The clonotype was recovered from a human donor with pancreatic ductal adenocarcinoma. This sequence joins TRBV6-8 and TRBJ2-7, with D perhaps TRBD1 (5 bases). DNA of the CDR3: TGTGCCAGCAGCCAAGACTTACAGGCCTACGAGCAGTACTTC. This encodes CASSQDLQAYEQYF.